One sample yielded the 26 T cell receptor beta chains listed below, sequenced in a study of blood T cell repertoires in COVID-19. Clones were read by immunoSEQ multiplex PCR, and TCRdb kept only the in-frame ones, dropping some. The repertoire holds about 110,000 clones, with 65% to 80% as singletons. The sequencing input was peripheral blood. The receptor set was obtained from a woman between 35 and 50 years old with acute or convalescent COVID-19.

This rearrangement joins TRBV5-6 to TRBJ1-5, with 9 bases aligning to TRBD1. V lost 2 bases and J lost 3; bases outside the gene matches: 12. CDR3 length: 18 residues. Germline V gives CDR1 SGHDT, CDR2 YYEEEE. The CDR3 bases are TGTGCCAGCAGCTTTAGACAGGGGGACGCCTTCTCCAATCAGCCCCAGCATTTT. Its translation is CASSFRQGDAFSNQPQHF. The full variable domain, in which reference TRBV5-6 and TRBJ1-5 provide the parts outside the CDR3, is DAGVTQSPTHLIKTRGQQVTLRCSPKSGHDTVSWYQQALGQGPQFIFQYYEEEERQRGNFPDRFSGHQFPNYSSELNVNALLLGDSALYLCASSFRQGDAFSNQPQHFGDGTRLSIL.

The chain uses TRBV6-2 or TRBV6-3 and TRBJ2-1; 8 nucleotides match TRBD1. The length of the CDR3 is 19 residues. V lost 2 bases and J lost 2; bases outside the gene matches: 14. Per the germline V gene, CDR1 is MNHEY and CDR2 is SVGEGT. DNA of the CDR3: TGTGCCAGCAGTTACATTACCGACAGGGGCGGGGACCCCTACAATGAGCAGTTCTTC. Its protein is CASSYITDRGGDPYNEQFF.

The chain employs TRBV6-2 or TRBV6-3 and TRBJ2-1; D gene unclear. Germline V gene sequence: CDR1 MNHEY, CDR2 SVGEGT. This CDR3 region has 15 residues. Trimming took off 6 bases at V and 0 bases at J, with 12 bases between the two ends. CDR3 sequence reads: CASSPQELSYNEQFF. The CDR3 nucleotides are TGTGCCAGCAGCCCTCAGGAACTCTCCTACAATGAGCAGTTCTTC.

The gene calls are TRBV10-3 and TRBJ2-7; TRBD1 agrees at 10 bases. Germline trimming cut 11 bases from V and 5 bases from J; bases unmatched to any gene: 6. There are 12 residues in the CDR3. Germline-derived CDR1 and CDR2 are ENHRY and SYGVKD. CDR3 residues: CAVAGQGNEQYF. For the CDR3, the DNA is TGTGCCGTCGCGGGACAGGGGAACGAGCAGTACTTC.

This rearrangement joins TRBV10-3 to TRBJ1-5, with TRBD1 as a possible D gene (5 bases). CDR3 length: 15 amino acids. In germline, CDR1 is ENHRY, CDR2 SYGVKD. The germline V and J ends were trimmed by 4 bases and 3 bases, with 13 bases remaining between them. CDR3 region: CAISGGTNLNQPQHF. The DNA of the CDR3 is TGTGCCATCAGTGGGGGGACTAACCTCAATCAGCCCCAGCATTTT.

This clone was recorded many times. The chain is built from TRBV12-3 or TRBV12-4 and TRBJ2-7; D remains unclear. Deletions cut 3 bases from V and 6 bases from J, with 9 bases between. This CDR3 has 12 residues. CDR3 coding DNA: TGTGCCAGCAGTTTTTCGGTTGGCGAGCAGTACTTC. Translation gives CASSFSVGEQYF.

This chain links TRBV2 with TRBJ1-6; D call uncertain. From germline, CDR1 is SNHLY and CDR2 FYNNEI. V lost 9 bases to trimming and J lost 0 bases, with 12 bases between them. The CDR3 runs 15 residues. This CDR3 reads CARQTSSSYNSPLHF. CDR3 DNA sequence: TGTGCCAGACAGACGTCCAGCTCCTATAATTCACCCCTCCACTTT.

The CDR3 loop is CASSQAPRGTAVAIYF. For the CDR3, the DNA is TGCGCCAGCAGCCAAGCCCCGAGAGGGACAGCGGTGGCCATATATTTT. This sequence joins TRBV4-3 and TRBJ1-3; TRBD1 agrees at 7 bases. J gave up 11 bases and V 1 base, and 14 bases lay outside the gene matches. The germline gives CDR1 LGHNA, CDR2 YSLEER. This CDR3 contains 16 residues.

J is TRBJ1-5 and V is TRBV30; D is perhaps TRBD1 (5 bases). Germline CDR1 GTSNPN, CDR2 SVGIG (reference sequence). Trimming removed 2 bases from V and 4 bases from J, with 18 bases in between. The CDR3 runs to 16 residues. DNA for the CDR3: TGTGCCTGGAGTCGGACTCCGGGACTAACTAATCAGCCCCAGCATTTT. As protein: CAWSRTPGLTNQPQHF.

The chain employs TRBV5-5 and TRBJ2-2; no clear D gene. CDR3 size: 14 residues. V shed 6 bases and J shed 4 bases, with 13 bases lying between them. Germline V gene data show CDR1 as SGHKS and CDR2 as YYEKEE (reference sequence). The CDR3 here is CASILVLGTGELFF. The CDR3 DNA follows: TGTGCCAGCATCCTGGTCCTCGGCACCGGGGAGCTGTTTTTT.

This clone has just a few counts. The chain recombines TRBV6-5 with TRBJ2-2, with TRBD1 matching 7 bases. This CDR3 has 14 residues. Germline V lookup: CDR1 MNHEY, CDR2 SVGAGI. Losses at the gene ends were 7 bases for V and 3 bases for J; bases not matched to a gene: 5. The CDR3 DNA sequence: TGTGCCAGCACCGGGACAGAGTACACCGGGGAGCTGTTTTTT. Its protein product is CASTGTEYTGELFF.

J is TRBJ2-7 and V is TRBV6-5; TRBD1 matches at 8 bases. Germline trimming cut 3 bases from V and 3 bases from J; bases unmatched to any gene: 4. The germline V gene encodes CDR1 MNHEY and CDR2 SVGAGI. The CDR3 is 14 residues long. CDR3 region: CASSYHRGFYEQYF. In DNA, the CDR3 is TGTGCCAGCAGTTATCACAGGGGGTTCTACGAGCAGTACTTC.

J is TRBJ1-2 and V is TRBV11-2; the match to TRBD1 covers 7 bases. Germline-derived CDR1 and CDR2 are SGHAT and FQNNGV. CDR3 size: 13 residues. The V and J ends lost 2 bases and 8 bases, in that order; junction bases with no gene match: 5. In DNA, the CDR3 is TGTGCCAGCAGCTTATTAAGGGGACAGGGCTACACCTTC. Translation gives CASSLLRGQGYTF.

The rearrangement joins TRBV6-5 to TRBJ1-6, with D perhaps matching TRBD1 (6 bases). CDR3 length equals 15 residues. Per the germline V gene, CDR1 is MNHEY and CDR2 is SVGAGI. Trimming left V 2 bases short and J 5 bases short, with 10 bases between. CDR3 residues: CASSYKPGDNSPLHF. CDR3 DNA sequence: TGTGCCAGCAGTTACAAGCCAGGGGATAATTCACCCCTCCACTTT.

Concerning this clone: At one of its ends the junction is not consistent with the germline gene, which may arise from a read error. The gene calls are TRBV2 and TRBJ1-3, with D possibly being TRBD1 (5 bases). The CDR3 length is 13 residues. CDR1 and CDR2 from the germline V gene are SNHLY and FYNNEI. CDR3: CASSGQYGDTIYF. CDR3 nucleotide sequence: TGTGCCAGCAGTGGACAGTATGGAGACACCATATATTTT.

CDR3 loop: CASSHSSTVIHNEQFF. The DNA of the CDR3 is TGTGCCAGCAGCCATTCCTCTACGGTTATTCACAATGAGCAGTTCTTC. The chain links TRBV3-1 (or the pseudogene TRBV3-2) to TRBJ2-1; D remains unclear. Between the trimmed V and J ends, which lost 3 bases and 5 bases, there was a span of 17 bases. The germline gives CDR1 LGHDT, CDR2 YNNKEL (reference sequence). The CDR3 covers 16 residues.

This sequence joins TRBV5-1 and TRBJ2-7; tentatively, D is TRBD2 (6 bases). CDR1 is SGHRS, CDR2 YFSETQ, per germline. V lost 4 bases, J lost 4 bases, and 21 bases lay in between. The CDR3 sequence is 16 residues long. This CDR3 reads CASSPISGSEGYEQYF. The CDR3 DNA is TGCGCCAGCAGCCCGATCTCCGGGAGTGAGGGGTACGAGCAGTACTTC.

The chain joins TRBV3-1 (or the pseudogene TRBV3-2) to TRBJ2-5; D unclear. Germline loops: CDR1 LGHDT, CDR2 YNNKEL (reference sequence). The CDR3 loop spans 16 amino acids. V lost 1 base and J 1 base, leaving 13 bases between the germline ends. Written as DNA, the CDR3 is TGTGCCAGCAGCCAAGTTGAGTGGGCAGCCCAAGAGACCCAGTACTTC. Encoded protein: CASSQVEWAAQETQYF.

The chain joins TRBV5-5 to TRBJ2-1; D is perhaps TRBD2 (5 bases). The CDR3 runs 13 residues. Trimming took 4 bases from V and 8 from J, leaving 13 bases between them. Germline lookup yields CDR1 SGHKS and CDR2 YYEKEE (reference sequence). The CDR3 bases are TGTGCCAGCAGCACGGGAACTGTCCATGAGCAGTTCTTC. Amino acids: CASSTGTVHEQFF.

V is TRBV24-1 and J is TRBJ1-2; D might be TRBD1 (6 bases). Germline-derived CDR1 and CDR2 are KGHDR and SFDVKD. The CDR3 contains 12 residues. The germline V and J ends were trimmed by 7 bases and 6 bases, with 11 bases remaining between them. The CDR3 sequence is CATSPGGDGYTF. As DNA, the CDR3 is TGTGCCACCAGCCCTGGGGGCGATGGCTACACCTTC.

The V gene is TRBV12-3 or TRBV12-4, the J gene TRBJ1-1; perhaps TRBD1 as D (5 bases). V dropped 7 bases and J dropped 4 bases, with 13 bases sitting between them. The CDR3 is made up of 13 amino acids. The CDR3 DNA reads TGTGCCAGCATCAGGGTTTCGGGCACTGAAGCTTTCTTT. This codes for CASIRVSGTEAFF.

The chain has TRBV28 and TRBJ1-1; D gene uncertain. The germline V gene has CDR1 MDHEN and CDR2 SYDVKM. V was pared by 3 bases and J by 4 bases, with 9 bases between. The length of the CDR3 is 13 residues. The CDR3 DNA reads as TGTGCCAGCAGTTTTTACCGGGGCACTGAAGCTTTCTTT. This translates into CASSFYRGTEAFF.

The rearrangement joins TRBV5-5 to TRBJ2-7, with D unclear. Germline values: CDR1 SGHKS, CDR2 YYEKEE (reference sequence). The CDR3 has 14 residues. V lost 6 bases and J lost 2, with 15 bases in between. The DNA for the CDR3 is TGTGCCAGCATGATCAGCGATGGAACCTACGAGCAGTACTTC. Amino acid sequence: CASMISDGTYEQYF.

The rearrangement links TRBV7-2 to TRBJ2-7, with 7 bases aligning to TRBD2. The J segment lost 7 bases and the V segment lost 4 bases, leaving 1 base of the junction unmatched. This CDR3 has 11 amino acids. Germline V gene lookup returns CDR1 SGHTA and CDR2 FQGNSA. CDR3 residues: CASSWGGEQYF. The CDR3 DNA is TGTGCCAGCAGCTGGGGGGGAGAGCAGTACTTC. Based on the CDR3 plus reference TRBV7-2 and TRBJ2-7, the full variable domain is GAGVSQSPSNKVTEKGKDVELRCDPISGHTALYWYRQSLGQGLEFLIYFQGNSAPDKSGLPSDRFSAERTGGSVSTLTIQRTQQEDSAVYLCASSWGGEQYFGPGTRLTVT.

The chain employs TRBV7-9 and TRBJ1-6, with TRBD1 identical over 7 bases. The germline gives CDR1 SEHNR, CDR2 FQNEAQ (reference sequence). This CDR3 comprises 14 residues. Trimming at V came to 8 bases and at J to 5 bases, leaving 6 bases not matched to a gene. CDR3 protein: CASHSGTDNSPLHF. The CDR3 nucleotides read TGTGCCAGCCATTCCGGGACAGATAATTCACCCCTCCACTTT.

V and J are TRBV5-1 and TRBJ1-2; the match to TRBD1 covers 11 bases. This CDR3 has 12 amino acids. CDR1 is SGHRS and CDR2 is YFSETQ in the germline V gene. V lost 7 bases, J lost 7 bases, and 3 bases stayed unmatched. CDR3 sequence reads: CASGQGAGGYTF. Written as DNA, the CDR3 is TGCGCCAGCGGACAGGGGGCAGGTGGCTACACCTTC.